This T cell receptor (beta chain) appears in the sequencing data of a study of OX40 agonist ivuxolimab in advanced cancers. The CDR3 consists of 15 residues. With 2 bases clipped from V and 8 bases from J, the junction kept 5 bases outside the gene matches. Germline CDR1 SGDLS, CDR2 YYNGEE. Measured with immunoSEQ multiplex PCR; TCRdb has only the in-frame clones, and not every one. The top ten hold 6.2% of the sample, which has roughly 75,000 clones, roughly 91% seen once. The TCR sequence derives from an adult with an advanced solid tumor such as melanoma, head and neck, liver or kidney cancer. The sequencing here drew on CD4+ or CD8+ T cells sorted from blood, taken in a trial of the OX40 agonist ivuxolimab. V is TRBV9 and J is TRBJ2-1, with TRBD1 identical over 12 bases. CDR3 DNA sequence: TGTGCCAGCAGCGTCCGGGACAGGGGGCAATATGAGCAGTTCTTC. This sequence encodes CASSVRDRGQYEQFF. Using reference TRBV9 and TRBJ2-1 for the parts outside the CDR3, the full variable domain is DSGVTQTPKHLITATGQRVTLRCSPRSGDLSVYWYQQSLDQGLQFLIQYYNGEERAKGNILERFSAQQFPDLHSELNLSSLELGDSALYFCASSVRDRGQYEQFFGPGTRLTVL.